This T cell receptor (beta chain) was captured in a study of blood T cell repertoires in COVID-19. Study-level information: The origin of the acute and convalescent COVID-19 samples was the United States, Italy and Spain. PBMCs, B-cell-depleted T cells, or T cells were the source of the cDNA or gDNA that made up the material.

CDR1 and CDR2 from the germline V gene are MNHEY and SMNVEV (reference sequence). CDR3 size: 16 residues. The trim removed 5 bases at V and 9 bases at J, leaving 13 bases unmatched. As processed by the authors: Counts of nucleated cells, estimated from reference gene primer amplification, were obtained. Some clones are missing from TCRdb's copy, which holds only in-frame ones; the method was immunoSEQ multiplex PCR. The V and J calls and clone size come from that table; D and trimming were worked out from the DNA. Altogether roughly 100,000 clones are present, 88% being singletons, with the ten largest covering around 8.1%.

This sequence was found in a woman in her 70s with acute or convalescent COVID-19. The V gene is TRBV27, the J gene TRBJ2-1; 10 nucleotides agree with TRBD2. The sequencing sample was made of peripheral blood. The CDR3 is CASSPVLAGVRSEQFF. The DNA of the CDR3 is TGTGCCAGCAGTCCCGTCCTAGCGGGAGTAAGGAGTGAGCAGTTCTTC.